The 8 T cell receptor beta chains below were found in one sample sequenced in a study of sequential checkpoint blockade in melanoma. Libraries were prepared by immunoSEQ multiplex PCR; TCRdb keeps only in-frame clonotypes and omits some of them. The sample contains roughly 12,000 clones, roughly 80% of which appear only once. This sample's treatment: randomized to nivolumab then ipilimumab (arm A) or the reverse (arm B). Sequenced here: CD8+ T cells sorted from blood (inferred from file names), sampled from a patient given nivolumab and ipilimumab in sequence. These receptors originate from a human donor with melanoma.

This chain joins TRBV9 and TRBJ2-5; a weak D match, TRBD2 (5 bases). The J call could be wrong; TRBJ2-7 is a better fit for the DNA end. The CDR3 consists of 14 residues. Germline lookup yields CDR1 SGDLS and CDR2 YYNGEE. CDR3 residues: CASSVGGQSYEQYF. The CDR3 DNA follows: TGTGCCAGCAGCGTAGGCGGGCAGAGCTACGAGCAGTACTTC.

The chain has TRBV5-6 and TRBJ2-7; no clear D gene. Germline V CDR1 and CDR2: SGHDT, YYEEEE. CDR3 size: 16 residues. Trimming removed 3 bases from V and 0 bases from J, with 16 bases in between. CDR3 bases: TGTGCCAGCAGCTCCATCGTCCAACTTAGCTCCTACGAGCAGTACTTC. It encodes CASSSIVQLSSYEQYF.

The chain uses TRBV11-3 and TRBJ2-1, with D perhaps TRBD1 (5 bases). CDR1 is SGHNT and CDR2 is YENEEA in the germline V gene. V lost 0 bases and J 1 base, leaving 7 bases between the germline ends. CDR3 size: 15 residues. The CDR3 nucleotides are TGTGCCAGCAGCTTAGAAAGGGGTTCCTACAATGAGCAGTTCTTC. It codes for CASSLERGSYNEQFF.

V is TRBV7-8 and J is TRBJ2-7, with TRBD2 identical over 8 bases. The CDR3 covers 14 residues. Trimming took 5 bases from V and 3 from J; bases not matched to a gene: 6. Looked up from germline, CDR1 is SGHVS and CDR2 is FQNEAQ. The CDR3: CASSVGGGLYEQYF. DNA of the CDR3: TGTGCCAGCAGCGTCGGGGGGGGGCTCTACGAGCAGTACTTC.

The J gene is TRBJ2-5, the V gene TRBV19; TRBD1 matches at 12 bases. V lost 5 bases to trimming and J lost 5 bases; unmatched junction nucleotides: 9. This CDR3 is built from 16 residues. The germline V gene encodes CDR1 LNHDA and CDR2 SQIVND (reference sequence). Written as DNA, the CDR3 is TGTGCCAGTAGTCCTGGGACAGGGGGCTTGGGGGAGACCCAGTACTTC. Translated: CASSPGTGGLGETQYF.

J is TRBJ2-5 and V is TRBV7-6; TRBD2 agrees at 8 bases. The J call is uncertain, as TRBJ2-7 better fits the DNA end. CDR3 length: 15 residues. Germline V gene sequence: CDR1 SGHVS, CDR2 FNYEAQ. The chain's CDR3 is CASSPLADSSYEQYF. In nucleotides, the CDR3 is TGTGCCAGCAGCCCACTAGCGGATAGCTCCTACGAGCAGTACTTC.

A note on this clone: The junction and the germline gene differ at one end; a read error may be behind it. The CDR3 loop is CASRLGQGKNIQYF. DNA of the CDR3: TGTGCCAGCAGGTTGGGACAGGGAAAAAACATTCAGTACTTC. V is TRBV5-6 and J is TRBJ2-4; 9 bases match TRBD1. CDR1 and CDR2 (germline): SGHDT, YYEEEE. The CDR3 is 14 amino acids.

A single count supports this clone. The gene calls are TRBV7-9 and TRBJ2-7; TRBD2 matches 11 bases. CDR1 is SEHNR, CDR2 FQNEAQ, per germline (reference sequence). J lost 0 bases, V lost 5 bases, and 3 bases had no gene match. The CDR3 sequence is 15 residues long. CDR3 amino acids: CASSATSGSSYEQYF. The CDR3 DNA reads TGTGCCAGCAGCGCCACTAGCGGGAGCTCCTACGAGCAGTACTTC.